The 27 T cell receptor beta chains in this list originate from one sample, sequenced in a study of T-cell memory formation after mild COVID-19. TCRdb reprocessed the 5' RACE reads with MiXCR, giving one entry per CDR3 protein. The top ten clones hold 7.5% to 9.5% of a sample with approximately 440,000 distinct CDR3 sequences, about 20% of them seen once. The source material was PBMCs or a T cell subset sorted from them (not recorded which). The receptors were gathered from an adult woman who had mild COVID-19 (a few samples of this study predate the infection). Cell type and time point are not known.

The V and J genes are TRBV5-1 and TRBJ2-1, with 9 positions matching TRBD1. CDR1 SGHRS and CDR2 YFSETQ come from the germline V gene. J was trimmed by 7 bases and V by 0 bases; bases with no gene match: 11. The length of the CDR3 is 17 residues. DNA of the CDR3: TGCGCCAGCAGCTTGGGACCTACAGGGGGCGATTGGAATGAGCAGTTCTTC. Residues: CASSLGPTGGDWNEQFF. Looking up the rest from reference TRBV5-1 and TRBJ2-1 gives the full variable domain: KAGVTQTPRYLIKTRGQQVTLSCSPISGHRSVSWYQQTPGQGLQFLFEYFSETQRNKGNFPGRFSGRQFSNSRSEMNVSTLELGDSALYLCASSLGPTGGDWNEQFFGPGTRLTVL.

In its sample, this clonotype was seen once. The chain couples TRBV3-1 to TRBJ1-2; possible D gene TRBD1, 5 bases. Germline CDR1 is LGHDT and CDR2 is YNNKEL (reference sequence). V was trimmed by 2 bases and J by 6 bases, leaving 10 bases between them. This CDR3 spans 13 amino acids. The CDR3 DNA sequence: TGTGCCAGCAGCCAAAGGGGATTTGATGGCTACACCTTC. Translating it yields CASSQRGFDGYTF. Full variable domain (rest looked up from reference TRBV3-1 and TRBJ1-2): DTAVSQTPKYLVTQMGNDKSIKCEQNLGHDTMYWYKQDSKKFLKIMFSYNNKELIINETVPNRFSPKSPDKAHLNLHINSLELGDSAVYFCASSQRGFDGYTFGSGTRLTVV.

A few counts support this clonotype. The chain uses TRBV2 and TRBJ2-7; 9 positions match TRBD1. Germline V gives CDR1 SNHLY, CDR2 FYNNEI. Trimming took 6 bases from V and 5 from J; bases not matched to a gene: 2. This CDR3 comprises 12 residues. The CDR3 loop reads CASRNRGHEQYF. The DNA for the CDR3 is TGTGCCAGCAGGAACAGGGGGCACGAGCAGTACTTC.

V gene TRBV27 combines with J gene TRBJ1-4; D is uncertain. Trimming took 2 bases from V and 3 from J, leaving 10 bases between them. The CDR3 runs to 15 residues. From germline, CDR1 is MNHEY and CDR2 SMNVEV (reference sequence). The CDR3: CASSLALGPNEKLFF. The CDR3 nucleotides are TGTGCCAGCAGTTTAGCTTTAGGCCCTAATGAAAAACTGTTTTTT.

This chain connects TRBV29-1 to TRBJ2-5, with D possibly TRBD1 on 6 matching bases. From germline, CDR1 is SQVTM and CDR2 ANQGSEA. The CDR3 extends over 12 amino acids. Trimming stripped 3 bases from V and 9 bases from J, with 14 bases between. CDR3 loop: CSVEQGEGAQYF. In DNA form, the CDR3 reads TGCAGCGTTGAGCAGGGTGAGGGGGCCCAGTACTTC.

This clonotype was detected only a few times. The chain carries TRBV6-6 and TRBJ1-2, with a weak D call TRBD1 (6 bases). Per the germline V gene, CDR1 is MNHNY and CDR2 is SVGAGI (reference sequence). The CDR3 spans 12 residues. Trimming pared 8 bases from V and 4 bases from J, leaving 11 bases between. The CDR3 DNA sequence: TGTGCCAGCCAGGGGATGGGCTATGGCTACACCTTC. Protein product: CASQGMGYGYTF.

This chain connects TRBV5-6 to TRBJ2-3; weak D call: TRBD2 (7 bases). This CDR3 is built from 14 residues. The V gene's germline CDR1 is SGHDT and CDR2 YYEEEE. Trimming pared 2 bases from V and 8 bases from J, leaving 15 bases between. The DNA of the CDR3 is TGTGCCAGCAGCTTCTGGGGGGGGCCCGGTACGCAGTATTTT. Its translation is CASSFWGGPGTQYF.

The chain combines TRBV10-3 with TRBJ1-5; 7 bases fit TRBD1. Losses at the gene ends were 5 bases for V and 3 bases for J; bases not matched to a gene: 7. CDR3 length: 15 amino acids. Germline CDR1 reads ENHRY; CDR2 reads SYGVKD. CDR3 loop: CAISRDSTPNQPQHF. In nucleotides, the CDR3 is TGTGCCATCAGTAGGGACAGCACCCCCAATCAGCCCCAGCATTTT.

The chain carries TRBV6-5 and TRBJ1-2; perhaps TRBD1 as D (5 bases). This CDR3 contains 13 residues. CDR1 and CDR2 from the germline V gene are MNHEY and SVGAGI. V dropped 0 bases and J dropped 8 bases, with 10 bases sitting between them. The CDR3 DNA reads TGTGCCAGCAGTTACTCACGACAGAAAGGCTACACCTTC. This translates into CASSYSRQKGYTF.

The chain links TRBV3-1 to TRBJ2-1; D remains ambiguous. Germline CDR1 LGHDT, CDR2 YNNKEL (reference sequence). V was clipped by 3 bases and J by 6 bases, with 9 bases between them. The CDR3 totals 13 residues. The CDR3 loop reads CASSHRTPNEQFF. CDR3 sequence (DNA): TGTGCCAGCAGCCATCGCACCCCCAATGAGCAGTTCTTC.

V usage is TRBV12-3 or TRBV12-4 and J usage is TRBJ2-3, with 7 bases that match TRBD2. The CDR3 contains 15 residues. V dropped 5 bases and J dropped 2; count of bases not matched to a gene: 7. The CDR3 protein is CASSGAGAPTDTQYF. In DNA, the CDR3 is TGTGCCAGCAGTGGGGCGGGAGCACCCACAGATACGCAGTATTTT.

The genes are TRBV5-4 and TRBJ2-5, with D hard to call. Germline V lookup: CDR1 SGHNT, CDR2 YYREEE (reference sequence). V was cut by 4 bases and J by 5 bases, with 15 bases left in between. The CDR3 has 14 residues. In DNA, the CDR3 is TGTGCCAGCAGCCAACCGTTGGAGAGGGAGACCCAGTACTTC. It translates to CASSQPLERETQYF.

This clonotype was counted between two and nine times. V usage is TRBV9 and J usage is TRBJ2-2, with no clear D. Trimming cost V 0 bases and J 4 bases, with 13 bases left between them. Per the germline V gene, CDR1 is SGDLS and CDR2 is YYNGEE. There are 16 residues in the CDR3. In DNA form, the CDR3 reads TGTGCCAGCAGCGTAGTCCCAGACACTGGCACCGGGGAGCTGTTTTTT. Protein: CASSVVPDTGTGELFF.

This clonotype was seen only a few times. This chain links TRBV7-9 with TRBJ1-2; D remains unclear. The CDR3 runs to 16 residues. The V gene's germline CDR1 is SEHNR and CDR2 FQNEAQ (reference sequence). Deletions cut 0 bases from V and 1 base from J, with 12 bases between. Here the CDR3 reads CASSLARPSGNYGYTF. Written as DNA, the CDR3 is TGTGCCAGCAGCTTAGCCCGGCCCTCGGGTAACTATGGCTACACCTTC.

This clonotype was seen only a few times. The chain is built from TRBV5-1 and TRBJ2-3; D is ambiguous. The CDR3 has 14 amino acids. Germline values: CDR1 SGHRS, CDR2 YFSETQ. Between the trimmed V and J ends, which lost 5 bases and 0 bases, there was a span of 10 bases. The CDR3 reads CASRLGASTDTQYF. The CDR3 DNA reads TGCGCCAGCAGACTCGGCGCGAGCACAGATACGCAGTATTTT.

A few counts support this clonotype. This chain joins TRBV7-2 and TRBJ1-5; D remains unclear. CDR1 and CDR2 from the germline V gene are SGHTA and FQGNSA. V was cut by 2 bases and J by 7 bases, with 12 bases left in between. CDR3 size: 14 residues. This CDR3 reads CASSLKVGGQPQHF. The CDR3 DNA sequence: TGTGCCAGCAGCTTAAAGGTTGGTGGGCAGCCCCAGCATTTT.

This clonotype showed up just a few times. This chain joins TRBV20-1 and TRBJ2-1; TRBD2 is a possible D gene (6 bases). The V and J ends lost 3 bases and 4 bases respectively, with 13 bases between them. Germline V gives CDR1 DFQATT, CDR2 SNEGSKA (reference sequence). This CDR3 is 14 amino acids long. The CDR3, as DNA: TGCAGTGCTAGTCCACTCGGGAGTTACAATGAGCAGTTCTTC. Its protein is CSASPLGSYNEQFF.

The chain is built from TRBV7-9 and TRBJ2-1; 7 nucleotides match TRBD1. This CDR3 is 15 amino acids long. CDR1 is SEHNR, CDR2 FQNEAQ, per germline (reference sequence). V dropped 5 bases and J dropped 4; count of bases not matched to a gene: 8. CDR3 amino acids: CASSPGTAAYNEQFF. The CDR3 DNA sequence: TGTGCCAGCAGCCCCGGGACAGCCGCGTACAATGAGCAGTTCTTC.

A few counts support this clonotype. The chain links TRBV18 to TRBJ1-2; a weak D match, TRBD1 (5 bases). Trimming removed 6 bases at V and 4 bases at J, with 21 bases between. The V gene's germline CDR1 is KGHSH and CDR2 LQKENI. The CDR3 is 16 amino acids. CDR3 DNA sequence: TGTGCCAGCTCTCTCCAGGGCCCGATCAACGCCTATGGCTACACCTTC. The encoded protein is CASSLQGPINAYGYTF.

V usage is TRBV11-1 and J usage is TRBJ1-2, with D unclear. V dropped 5 bases and J dropped 0 bases, with 10 bases sitting between them. This CDR3 has 14 amino acids. The V gene's germline CDR1 is SGHAT and CDR2 FQDESV (reference sequence). CDR3 loop: CASSQRTANYGYTF. Written as DNA, the CDR3 is TGTGCCAGCAGCCAAAGGACGGCTAACTATGGCTACACCTTC.

This clonotype turned up a few times. The rearrangement joins TRBV25-1 to TRBJ2-7; perhaps D is TRBD1 or TRBD2 (5 bases each). Trimming left V 2 bases short and J 0 bases short, with 5 bases between. This CDR3 is 13 amino acids long. The germline CDR1 and CDR2 sequences are MGHDK and SYGVNS. CDR3 residues: CASSEGGSYEQYF. The CDR3 DNA reads as TGTGCCAGCAGTGAAGGGGGCTCCTACGAGCAGTACTTC.

This clonotype was seen only a few times. The chain recombines TRBV20-1 with TRBJ1-5; TRBD1 matches at 8 bases. Unmatched junction bases numbered 6, after V lost 5 bases and J lost 3 bases. Germline CDR1 reads DFQATT; CDR2 reads SNEGSKA (reference sequence). This CDR3 spans 14 amino acids. CDR3 coding DNA: TGCAGTGCTCCACAGGGGGGGATCAATCAGCCCCAGCATTTT. Translating it yields CSAPQGGINQPQHF.

CDR3: CASSLGTGTGGTEAFF. CDR3 in DNA: TGTGCCAGCAGCTTAGGGACAGGGACTGGGGGCACTGAAGCTTTCTTT. The rearrangement uses TRBV7-9 and TRBJ1-1; 8 bases align to TRBD1. Germline V lookup: CDR1 SEHNR, CDR2 FQNEAQ (reference sequence). The CDR3 is made up of 16 amino acids. The V segment lost 1 base and the J segment 4 bases; nucleotides outside the gene matches: 8.

In this sample, this clonotype turned up a few times. The chain employs TRBV21-1 and TRBJ1-2; the tabulated D call, TRBD1, remains unverified against the DNA. TRBV21-1 is a listed pseudogene. The CDR3 covers 16 residues. The chain's CDR3 is CASNPSGTVLNYGYTF. The CDR3 bases are TGTGCCAGCAATCCTTCCGGGACAGTTCTTAACTATGGCTACACCTTC.

The chain couples TRBV7-2 to TRBJ1-5; 10 nucleotides agree with TRBD1. The CDR3 is made up of 14 amino acids. The junction had 4 bases not matched to a gene; V was cut back by 5 bases and J by 6 bases. CDR1 SGHTA and CDR2 FQGNSA come from the germline V gene. The CDR3 DNA reads TGTGCCAGCAGCACACGGACAGGGGGTCAGCCCCAGCATTTT. It is translated as CASSTRTGGQPQHF. The whole variable domain, filled in from reference TRBV7-2 and TRBJ1-5, reads GAGVSQSPSNKVTEKGKDVELRCDPISGHTALYWYRQSLGQGLEFLIYFQGNSAPDKSGLPSDRFSAERTGGSVSTLTIQRTQQEDSAVYLCASSTRTGGQPQHFGDGTRLSIL.

This chain links TRBV12-5 with TRBJ1-1, with D possibly being TRBD1 (5 bases). The CDR3 runs to 14 residues. CDR1 LGHNT and CDR2 FRNRAP come from the germline V gene. Trimming took off 0 bases at V and 7 bases at J, with 12 bases between the two ends. The CDR3 nucleotides are TGTGCTAGTGGTTTGGTAAGCCTCGGGGGTGAAGCTTTCTTT. The encoded protein is CASGLVSLGGEAFF.

The V gene is TRBV7-9, the J gene TRBJ2-7; 14 nucleotides align to TRBD2. Trimming at V came to 4 bases and at J to 2 bases, leaving 7 bases not matched to a gene. The CDR3 is made up of 17 amino acids. The germline CDR1 and CDR2 sequences are SEHNR and FQNEAQ (reference sequence). CDR3 in amino acids: CASSSQTTSGRAYEQYF. The CDR3, as DNA: TGTGCCAGCAGCTCTCAGACGACTAGCGGGAGGGCCTACGAGCAGTACTTC.